Sequencing of this T cell receptor (beta chain) was carried out in a study of T-cell memory formation after mild COVID-19. Study-level information: TCR clusters mostly belonged to single donors.

For this clonotype: Antigen specificity is unknown.

CDR3 length: 19 residues. V lost 4 bases to trimming and J lost 2 bases; unmatched junction nucleotides: 13. CDR1 SGHRS and CDR2 YFSETQ come from the germline V gene. TCRdb re-called the 5' RACE reads through MiXCR, storing one row per CDR3 protein. The data show a few hundred thousand distinct CDR3 sequences, more than 20% seen once. General observations from the study: Most CD4+ clones that shrank were in CM and EM, while CD8+ ones turned up in EMRA. Later expanders leaned CD4+, whereas day 15 to 85 contracting clones were balanced CD4/CD8. Pre-infection memory showed some responding clones, and this suggested that cross-reactive memory joined.

Material for sequencing was PBMCs or a T cell subset sorted from them (not recorded which). The rearrangement uses TRBV5-1 and TRBJ2-3, with 13 bases aligning to TRBD2. The source of this sequence is an adult woman who had mild COVID-19 (a few samples of this study predate the infection). Cell type and time point are not known. The CDR3 loop reads CASSPWTSGGLQFTDTQYF. The CDR3 bases are TGCGCCAGCAGCCCATGGACTAGCGGGGGCCTACAATTCACAGATACGCAGTATTTT.